This is a list of T cell receptor beta chains from one sample in a study of glioma-infiltrating T cells after dendritic cell vaccination. Repertoires were generated with immunoSEQ multiplex PCR, while TCRdb's copy carries only in-frame clones and drops some. The profile covers fewer than 35,000 clones, with 90% appearing a single time and around 2.2% taken by the ten largest. The material sequenced was blood, taken before dendritic cell vaccination. All receptors derive from a human donor with glioblastoma. CDR3s include the opening cysteine and the closing phenylalanine or tryptophan. D genes are given only for firm matches. The size field is filled for only some rows; it gives once, few, many or a size class.

v_call,cdr3_length,j_call,d_call,clone_size,cdr3_nt,cdr3_aa
TRBV5-1,15,TRBJ2-3,TRBD2,once,TGCGCCAGCAGCCGGGAGGGGGGGCTGAGAAATACGCAGTATTTT,CASSREGGLRNTQYF
TRBV7-9,14,TRBJ1-4,.,.,TGTGCCAGCAGCCCGGACATGATTAATGAAGAACTGTTTTTT,CASSPDMINEELFF
TRBV11-2,16,TRBJ1-6,.,.,TGTGCCAGCAGCTTAGCCGTCCCACAGGTCAATTCCCCCCTCCACTTT,CASSLAVPQVNSPLHF
TRBV7-9,16,TRBJ2-7,TRBD1,once,TGTGCCAGCAGCTTAGCCCCAGACAGGGTTTTAGGCGAGCAGTACTTC,CASSLAPDRVLGEQYF
TRBV6-5,12,TRBJ1-5,.,.,TGTGCCAGCGGAGTGGGGCATCAGCCCCAGCATTTT,CASGVGHQPQHF
TRBV5-4,14,TRBJ2-3,.,.,TGTGCCAGCAGTTCGGGGGTAAGCACAGATACGCAGTATTTT,CASSSGVSTDTQYF
TRBV5-5,13,TRBJ2-7,.,.,TGTGCCAGCAGCTTGAGGGCGGGACAGTTTTTATACTTC,CASSLRAGQFLYF
TRBV5-1,15,TRBJ1-6,.,.,TGCGCCAGCAGCTTGGCGGCAGGCTATAATTCACCCCTCCACTTT,CASSLAAGYNSPLHF
TRBV4-1,17,TRBJ2-3,TRBD1,.,TGCGCCAGCAGCCAAGATCCCCACCGACAGGGCGCAGATACGCAGTATTTT,CASSQDPHRQGADTQYF
TRBV6-4,15,TRBJ2-3,TRBD2,.,TGTGCCAGCAGTGACTCCCGGGGGGGCACAGATACGCAGTATTTT,CASSDSRGGTDTQYF
TRBV14,16,TRBJ2-5,.,.,TGTGCCAGCAGCCAAGATAGATCAGCGGGTTTAAAGACCCAGTACTTC,CASSQDRSAGLKTQYF
TRBV5-4,15,TRBJ1-2,.,.,TGTGCCAGCAGCCTGGCGGGGGGGGTGGGCTATGGCTACACCTTC,CASSLAGGVGYGYTF
TRBV15,14,TRBJ1-1,TRBD1,.,TGTGCCACCAGCAGAGACAGGGGGTACTGGGGAGCTTTCTTT,CATSRDRGYWGAFF
TRBV11-2,19,TRBJ1-4,TRBD1,.,TGTGCCAGCAGCTTAGGACTGAGGACAGGGATGAGGTGGCGTGAAAAACTGTTTTTT,CASSLGLRTGMRWREKLFF
TRBV7-8,14,TRBJ2-7,TRBD1,.,TGTGCCAGCAGCCCGGGACAGGGATGGGGCGAGCAGTACTTC,CASSPGQGWGEQYF
TRBV18,16,TRBJ1-5,TRBD1,.,TGTGCCAGCTCACCGAATACAGGGGGTAGCAATCAGCCCCAGCATTTT,CASSPNTGGSNQPQHF
TRBV4-1,14,TRBJ1-5,.,.,TGCGCCAGCAGCCAAGAAACTGTTTTTCAGCCCCAGCATTTT,CASSQETVFQPQHF
TRBV18,18,TRBJ1-1,.,.,TGTGCCAGCTCACCAACCCCACTAATCGGCGAAACGAAGACTGAAGCTTTCTTT,CASSPTPLIGETKTEAFF
TRBV2,17,TRBJ2-5,.,.,TGTGCCAGCAGTGAAAGTTACGGGACTTCTCCCAGAGAGACCCAGTACTTC,CASSESYGTSPRETQYF
TRBV30,13,TRBJ2-7,TRBD2,.,TGTGCCGGGCGGGGGGGGGCCTCCTACGAGCAGTACTTC,CAGRGGASYEQYF
TRBV2,15,TRBJ1-1,TRBD1,.,TGTGCCAGCAGAGATTACAGGGGGCCTAAAACTGAAGCTTTCTTT,CASRDYRGPKTEAFF
TRBV11-2,15,TRBJ1-1,.,.,TGTGCCAGCAGCTTAGGCCCCCGACAACCTGGTGAAGCTTTCTTT,CASSLGPRQPGEAFF
TRBV6-1,15,TRBJ2-3,TRBD1,.,TGTGCCAGCAGGAACGGTGGACAGGGGGCAGATACGCAGTATTTT,CASRNGGQGADTQYF
TRBV7-2,16,TRBJ2-1,TRBD1,.,TGTGCCAGCAGCTTAGCGGGACAGGTGCGTTACAATGAGCAGTTCTTC,CASSLAGQVRYNEQFF
TRBV27,14,TRBJ2-5,TRBD1,.,TGTGCCAGCCGGGACAGGGGCCAAGGTCAGACCCAGTACTTC,CASRDRGQGQTQYF
TRBV5-1,17,TRBJ2-2,TRBD2,once,TGCGCCAGCAGCGTGCCGGGACTAGCGGCGAACACCGGGGAGCTGTTTTTT,CASSVPGLAANTGELFF
TRBV7-8,17,TRBJ2-4,TRBD1,.,TGTGCCAGCAGCACAGGGACAGCCCGTGAAGCCAAAAACATTCAGTACTTC,CASSTGTAREAKNIQYF
TRBV7-8,14,TRBJ1-1,.,.,TGTGCCAGCAGCTTAGTGGGGGAGGGCACTGAAGCTTTCTTT,CASSLVGEGTEAFF
TRBV7-2,14,TRBJ2-5,.,.,TGTGCCAGCAGCTTAAGCAGGCAGAAAGAGACCCAGTACTTC,CASSLSRQKETQYF
TRBV7-8,14,TRBJ1-2,.,.,TGTGCCAGCAGCAACCCAGGGGCTCGCTATGGCTACACCTTC,CASSNPGARYGYTF
TRBV7-9,15,TRBJ2-7,TRBD2,.,TGTGCCAGCAGCCAGAGCGGTGGGGGGGATTACGAGCAGTACTTC,CASSQSGGGDYEQYF
TRBV6-1,15,TRBJ1-5,TRBD1,.,TGTGCCAGCAGTACCCGGACAGGGGGCTATCAGCCCCAGCATTTT,CASSTRTGGYQPQHF
TRBV2,14,TRBJ1-2,.,.,TGTGCCAGCAGTGAAACCGGTATGAACTATGGCTACACCTTC,CASSETGMNYGYTF